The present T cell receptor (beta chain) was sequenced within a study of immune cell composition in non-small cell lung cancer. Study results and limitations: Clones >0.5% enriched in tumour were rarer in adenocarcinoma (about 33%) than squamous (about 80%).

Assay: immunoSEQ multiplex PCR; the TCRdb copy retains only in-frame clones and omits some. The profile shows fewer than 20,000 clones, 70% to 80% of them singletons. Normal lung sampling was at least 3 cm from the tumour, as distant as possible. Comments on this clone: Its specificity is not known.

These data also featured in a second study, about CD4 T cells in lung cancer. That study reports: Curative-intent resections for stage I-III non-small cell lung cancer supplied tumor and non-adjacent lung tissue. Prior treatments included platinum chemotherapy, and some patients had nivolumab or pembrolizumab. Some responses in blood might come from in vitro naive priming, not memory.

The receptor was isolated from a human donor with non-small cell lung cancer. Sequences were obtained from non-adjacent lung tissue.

Here the CDR3 DNA reads TGTGCCAGCAGCCCCGCCATGCAGGGGGCAGGAGAATATGGCTACACCTTC. Translation gives CASSPAMQGAGEYGYTF. V usage is TRBV5-4 and J usage is TRBJ1-2; 8 nucleotides agree with TRBD1. Looked up from germline, CDR1 is SGHNT and CDR2 is YYREEE (reference sequence). This CDR3 contains 17 residues. V lost 4 bases and J lost 5; bases outside the gene matches: 16.